What follows are 17 T cell receptor beta chains derived from one specimen sequenced in a study of T cell changes during pregnancy in multiple sclerosis. TCRdb's table, derived via immunoSEQ multiplex PCR, lists solely in-frame clones and lacks some. The table records 90,000 to 95,000 clones, 94% of them present only once. This sample comprised peripheral blood, obtained in the third trimester of pregnancy. Receptors originate from a female donor with multiple sclerosis, enrolled in a pregnancy study.

CDR3 loop: CSVKGAGPSYEQYF. CDR3 nucleotide sequence: TGCAGCGTCAAAGGGGCAGGACCCTCCTACGAGCAGTACTTC. The gene calls are TRBV29-1 and TRBJ2-7, with D possibly being TRBD1 (5 bases). V shed 6 bases and J shed 0 bases, with 15 bases lying between them. The CDR3 covers 14 residues. Per germline, CDR1 SQVTM and CDR2 ANQGSEA.

The V and J genes are TRBV19 and TRBJ2-4; maybe TRBD2 (6 bases). There are 17 residues in the CDR3. Germline CDR1 reads LNHDA; CDR2 reads SQIVND (reference sequence). V lost 5 bases and J 9 bases, leaving 26 bases between the germline ends. The CDR3 DNA reads TGTGCCAGTAGTTCCTACCGGGGGAGCGGGCCCTCGGGCATTCAGTACTTC. It is translated as CASSSYRGSGPSGIQYF.

The V call is TRBV30, the J call TRBJ2-5; TRBD1 might be the D (5 bases). V was trimmed by 1 base and J by 3 bases, leaving 15 bases between them. This CDR3 has 15 residues. Germline CDR1 is GTSNPN and CDR2 is SVGIG (reference sequence). The CDR3 nucleotides read TGTGCCTGGAGTGGCAGTTGGGGCTTTAAAGAGACCCAGTACTTC. This encodes CAWSGSWGFKETQYF.

The gene calls are TRBV28 and TRBJ1-5, with a weak D call TRBD1 (6 bases). Germline lookup yields CDR1 MDHEN and CDR2 SYDVKM. With 6 bases removed from V and 6 bases from J, the gap between germline ends came to 21 bases. The CDR3 is made up of 16 amino acids. CDR3 protein: CASRFLVRGAAQPQHF. Written as DNA, the CDR3 is TGTGCCAGCAGATTCCTCGTTCGGGGGGCAGCTCAGCCCCAGCATTTT. The whole variable domain, filled in from reference TRBV28 and TRBJ1-5, reads DVKVTQSSRYLVKRTGEKVFLECVQDMDHENMFWYRQDPGLGLRLIYFSYDVKMKEKGDIPEGYSVSREKKERFSLILESASTNQTSMYLCASRFLVRGAAQPQHFGDGTRLSIL.

This clone came up once. The chain carries TRBV28 and TRBJ2-1; no reliable D call. The CDR3 runs to 15 residues. Trimming stripped 6 bases from V and 0 bases from J, with 12 bases between. Germline values: CDR1 MDHEN, CDR2 SYDVKM. The CDR3 DNA reads as TGTGCCAGCAGCTTAGAGGTCTTCTCCTACAATGAGCAGTTCTTC. Protein: CASSLEVFSYNEQFF.

V gene TRBV28 combines with J gene TRBJ2-7; 7 bases are shared with TRBD2. The CDR3 has 13 residues. V lost 4 bases and J lost 0; bases outside the gene matches: 0. Per germline, CDR1 MDHEN and CDR2 SYDVKM. CDR3 in DNA: TGTGCCAGCAGTTGGGGGGGCTCCTACGAGCAGTACTTC. It is translated as CASSWGGSYEQYF.

This clone was observed once. The chain employs TRBV6-6 and TRBJ1-1; a possible D gene is TRBD1 (5 bases). Trimming removed 2 bases from V and 1 base from J, with 5 bases in between. CDR1 and CDR2 (germline): MNHNY, SVGAGI (reference sequence). The CDR3 has 13 amino acids. CDR3 amino acids: CASSYTGNTEAFF. CDR3 nucleotides: TGTGCCAGCAGTTACACAGGGAACACTGAAGCTTTCTTT.

The chain employs TRBV7-3 and TRBJ2-7, with a tentative D call TRBD1 (5 bases). Between the trimmed V and J ends, which lost 0 bases and 5 bases, there was a span of 14 bases. The CDR3 is made up of 15 amino acids. Germline values: CDR1 SGHTA, CDR2 FQGTGA. The CDR3 protein is CASSLTGAQSDEQYF. DNA for the CDR3: TGTGCCAGCAGCTTAACAGGGGCGCAGTCCGACGAGCAGTACTTC.

V usage is TRBV5-1 and J usage is TRBJ2-1; D call uncertain. Germline V gene sequence: CDR1 SGHRS, CDR2 YFSETQ. V lost 0 bases and J 6 bases, leaving 4 bases between the germline ends. CDR3 length equals 12 residues. DNA of the CDR3: TGCGCCAGCAGCTTGGGGGCCAATGAGCAGTTCTTC. It translates to CASSLGANEQFF.

The chain joins TRBV28 to TRBJ1-1, with 9 nucleotides matching TRBD1. Germline V gene sequence: CDR1 MDHEN, CDR2 SYDVKM. The CDR3 has 14 amino acids. The ends lost 2 bases at V and 10 bases at J; junction bases unmatched: 8. The CDR3 region has the DNA TGTGCCAGCAGTTTACCGGGACAGGGCCGAAGAGCTTTCTTT. This codes for CASSLPGQGRRAFF. Supplemented by reference TRBV28 and TRBJ1-1, the full variable domain reads DVKVTQSSRYLVKRTGEKVFLECVQDMDHENMFWYRQDPGLGLRLIYFSYDVKMKEKGDIPEGYSVSREKKERFSLILESASTNQTSMYLCASSLPGQGRRAFFGQGTRLTVV.

The chain uses TRBV5-1 and TRBJ1-2; D gene ambiguous. Germline assignment: CDR1 SGHRS and CDR2 YFSETQ. The CDR3 extends over 13 amino acids. Trimming pared 6 bases from V and 1 base from J, leaving 10 bases between. The DNA of the CDR3 is TGCGCCAGCAAACAGACGGATAACTATGGCTACACCTTC. It specifies CASKQTDNYGYTF.

The count of this clone is one. This sequence joins TRBV19 and TRBJ1-2; D gene ambiguous. The CDR3 has 11 residues. Trimming took off 6 bases at V and 4 bases at J, with 6 bases between the two ends. CDR1 and CDR2 from the germline V gene are LNHDA and SQIVND (reference sequence). CDR3 coding DNA: TGTGCCAGTAGACAGTTCTATGGCTACACCTTC. This encodes CASRQFYGYTF. The entire variable domain, with the rest obtained from reference TRBV19 and TRBJ1-2, is as follows: DGGITQSPKYLFRKEGQNVTLSCEQNLNHDAMYWYRQDPGQGLRLIYYSQIVNDFQKGDIAEGYSVSREKKESFPLTVTSAQKNPTAFYLCASRQFYGYTFGSGTRLTVV.

The V gene is TRBV30, the J gene TRBJ1-3; weak D call: TRBD1 (6 bases). The CDR3 is made up of 16 amino acids. CDR1 GTSNPN and CDR2 SVGIG come from the germline V gene (reference sequence). The germline V and J ends were trimmed by 8 bases and 3 bases, with 23 bases remaining between them. The CDR3 DNA reads as TGTGCCAGCCAAGGATTTAAGGGGGTTGGTGGAAACACCATATATTTT. It encodes CASQGFKGVGGNTIYF.

The chain combines TRBV5-1 with TRBJ2-5; TRBD1 matches at 9 bases. Unmatched junction bases numbered 7, after V lost 2 bases and J lost 5 bases. Per germline, CDR1 SGHRS and CDR2 YFSETQ. The CDR3 extends over 15 amino acids. The CDR3 loop is CASSLGTGRSETQYF. CDR3 in DNA: TGCGCCAGCAGCTTAGGGACAGGGAGGTCGGAGACCCAGTACTTC. Full variable domain (outside the CDR3, taken from reference TRBV5-1 and TRBJ2-5): KAGVTQTPRYLIKTRGQQVTLSCSPISGHRSVSWYQQTPGQGLQFLFEYFSETQRNKGNFPGRFSGRQFSNSRSEMNVSTLELGDSALYLCASSLGTGRSETQYFGPGTRLLVL.

The rearrangement links TRBV19 to TRBJ1-1; TRBD1 is a possible D gene (6 bases). From germline, CDR1 is LNHDA and CDR2 SQIVND (reference sequence). V lost 4 bases and J lost 5, with 14 bases in between. The CDR3 is 14 amino acids. The CDR3 coding sequence is TGTGCCAGTAGTACCAGGGGTGAGGGGACTGAAGCTTTCTTT. The encoded protein is CASSTRGEGTEAFF. The full variable domain, with the rest looked up from reference TRBV19 and TRBJ1-1, is DGGITQSPKYLFRKEGQNVTLSCEQNLNHDAMYWYRQDPGQGLRLIYYSQIVNDFQKGDIAEGYSVSREKKESFPLTVTSAQKNPTAFYLCASSTRGEGTEAFFGQGTRLTVV.

The chain recombines TRBV11-2 with TRBJ2-5; no definite D call. V was clipped by 0 bases and J by 7 bases, with 3 bases between them. Germline V gene sequence: CDR1 SGHAT, CDR2 FQNNGV. The CDR3 consists of 11 residues. CDR3 in amino acids: CASSLDGTQYF. The CDR3 nucleotides read TGTGCCAGCAGCTTAGACGGGACCCAGTACTTC.

This chain uses TRBV11-2 with TRBJ2-2, with TRBD1 matching over 9 bases. The CDR3 covers 14 residues. CDR1 is SGHAT, CDR2 FQNNGV, per germline. V lost 4 bases, J lost 3 bases, and 0 bases stayed unmatched. CDR3 nucleotide sequence: TGTGCCAGCAGCTGGACAGGGGACACCGGGGAGCTGTTTTTT. Its translation is CASSWTGDTGELFF.